The subject of this entry is one T cell receptor (beta chain). The record originates from a study of OX40 agonist ivuxolimab in advanced cancers. V was pared by 1 base and J by 8 bases, with 12 bases of the junction left unmatched. The germline CDR1 and CDR2 sequences are SEHNR and FQNEAQ (reference sequence). This CDR3 is built from 16 residues. The data were produced by immunoSEQ multiplex PCR, yet TCRdb's version contains in-frame clones alone and is incomplete. The table shows more than 25,000 clones, with around nine tenths occurring only once. The material was CD4+ or CD8+ T cells sorted from blood, obtained in a trial of the OX40 agonist ivuxolimab. This chain connects TRBV7-9 to TRBJ1-2; 8 bases are a match to TRBD1. This TCR came from an adult with an advanced solid tumor such as melanoma, head and neck, liver or kidney cancer. The CDR3 reads CASSLGSAGGGGGYTF. The CDR3 coding sequence is TGTGCCAGCAGCTTAGGTTCGGCAGGGGGCGGTGGCGGCTACACCTTC.